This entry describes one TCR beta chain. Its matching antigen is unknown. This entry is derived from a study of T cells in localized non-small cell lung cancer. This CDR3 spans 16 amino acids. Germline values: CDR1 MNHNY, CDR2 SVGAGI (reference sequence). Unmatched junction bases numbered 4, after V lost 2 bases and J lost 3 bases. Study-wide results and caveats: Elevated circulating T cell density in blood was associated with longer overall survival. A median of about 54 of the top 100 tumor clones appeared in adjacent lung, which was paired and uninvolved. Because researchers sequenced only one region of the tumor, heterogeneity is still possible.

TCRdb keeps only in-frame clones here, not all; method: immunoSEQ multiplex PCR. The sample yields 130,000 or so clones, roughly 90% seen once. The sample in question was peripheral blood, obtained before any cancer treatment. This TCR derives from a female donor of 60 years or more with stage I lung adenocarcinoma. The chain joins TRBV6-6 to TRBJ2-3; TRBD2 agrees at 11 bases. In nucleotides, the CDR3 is TGTGCCAGCAGTTACGGACTAGCGGGTGGTACAGATACGCAGTATTTT. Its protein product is CASSYGLAGGTDTQYF.